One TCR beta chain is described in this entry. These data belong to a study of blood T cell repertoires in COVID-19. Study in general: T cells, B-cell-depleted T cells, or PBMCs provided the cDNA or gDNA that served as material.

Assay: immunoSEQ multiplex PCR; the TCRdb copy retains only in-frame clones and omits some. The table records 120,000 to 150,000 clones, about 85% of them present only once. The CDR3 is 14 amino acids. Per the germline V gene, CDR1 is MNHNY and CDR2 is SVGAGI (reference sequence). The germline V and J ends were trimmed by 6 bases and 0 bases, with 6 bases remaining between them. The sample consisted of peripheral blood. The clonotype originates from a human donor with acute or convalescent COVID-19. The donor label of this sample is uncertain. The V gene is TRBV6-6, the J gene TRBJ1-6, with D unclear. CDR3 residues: CASRLSSYNSPLHF. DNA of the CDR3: TGTGCCAGCAGGTTATCCTCCTATAATTCACCCCTCCACTTT.